This T cell receptor beta chain comes out of a study of cytomegalovirus exposure and HLA in healthy donors. Study as a whole: A subsequent analysis stated that the roughly 130 validation repertoires were run on the same platform as the roughly 670 first-cohort repertoires.

As regards this clone: Its antigen remains unidentified.

Clones were sequenced by immunoSEQ multiplex PCR, and TCRdb holds only the in-frame ones, with some missing. The data contain about 64,000 clones, 85% to 95% of them seen just once; the ten biggest clones take up roughly 6%. General study points: A classifier reportedly called cytomegalovirus status with high sensitivity and specificity. Subsequent analysis found a tendency for first-cohort TCR clusters to co-occur within the 90 to 150 validation repertoires. The study designated roughly 160 TCR beta chains cytomegalovirus-associated.

V dropped 0 bases and J dropped 7 bases, with 10 bases sitting between them. In germline, CDR1 is SGHDT, CDR2 YYEEEE. The CDR3 loop spans 13 amino acids. Sequenced: PBMCs. The chain combines TRBV5-6 with TRBJ1-2; D is ambiguous. This sequence originates from a woman between 18 and 30 years old in good health and CMV-seropositive. Here the CDR3 reads CASSLGFGSGYTF. For the CDR3, the DNA is TGTGCCAGCAGCTTGGGTTTCGGTAGTGGCTACACCTTC.